Detailed here is one T cell receptor (beta chain). What it recognizes is unknown. The read stops 3 residues short of the end of the CDR3; the missing end is completed from the germline J gene. Genomic DNA, averaging around 1,200 ng per sample, yielded TCR beta CDR3 via immunoSEQ. This table comes from immunoSEQ multiplex PCR, and its TCRdb copy is limited to in-frame clones, with some not included. The specimen's table records 49,000 or so clones. Germline loops: CDR1 KGHSH, CDR2 LQKENI. The CDR3 extends over 11 amino acids. Trimming removed 2 bases at V and 7 bases at J, with 5 bases between. This sample was included in a study of T cells in women clearing cervical HPV infection. Whole-study context: With HLA typing for only a few women, HLA confounding remains possible. The study, taken as a whole, reports: Controls had more TRBV6-7 (roughly 0.16%) than cases (approximately 0.11%).

Sequencing was done on a sample of blood buffy coat. This sequence joins TRBV18 and TRBJ1-2; D unresolved. This sequence originates from a woman aged 18 to 75 with a cervical HPV16 infection that either progressed to CIN3+ or cleared (not recorded which). This chain's CDR3 is CASSPGLGYTF. The CDR3 bases that were read are TGTGCCAGCTCACCAGGGCTTGGC.